Listed here are 22 T cell receptor beta chains from one sample, sequenced in a study of cytomegalovirus exposure and HLA in healthy donors (dated by TCRdb to about 2017). Library method: the immunoSEQ multiplex PCR assay. For the multiplex PCR, a mixture combining 60 forward primers for TCR Vbeta segments and 13 reverse primers for TCR Jbeta segments was used. As stored in TCRdb, this immuneACCESS dataset retains in-frame rearrangements with V and J assigned. A fraction of the clones does not appear; measured against another copy, unresolved V genes explain less than half of the discrepancy, and the remainder lacks a known reason. A total of around 150,000 clones appear in this sample, roughly 72% of them only once. The ten most abundant clones make up 1.8% of the sample. Sample: PBMCs. These receptors were obtained from a man aged 35-49 years in good health and CMV-seronegative.

The chain recombines TRBV4-2 with TRBJ2-2, with TRBD2 matching 7 bases. With 4 bases clipped from V and 3 bases from J, the junction kept 14 bases outside the gene matches. This CDR3 is 18 amino acids long. CDR1 is LGHNA, CDR2 YNFKEQ, per germline. CDR3 DNA: TGTGCCAGCAGCCGCCGGGACTATTCTTCAGAGGACACCGGGGAGCTGTTTTTT. This sequence encodes CASSRRDYSSEDTGELFF.

The J gene is TRBJ2-3, the V gene TRBV7-8; tentative D call: TRBD1 (5 bases). Trimming removed 1 base from V and 2 bases from J, with 13 bases in between. Looked up from germline, CDR1 is SGHVS and CDR2 is FQNEAQ. The CDR3 consists of 16 residues. The CDR3 reads CASSLVPRAPTDTQYF. Here the CDR3 DNA reads TGTGCCAGCAGCTTAGTTCCCAGGGCCCCCACAGATACGCAGTATTTT. The complete variable domain, with remaining parts taken from reference TRBV7-8 and TRBJ2-3, reads GAGVSQSPRYKVAKRGQDVALRCDPISGHVSLFWYQQALGQGPEFLTYFQNEAQLDKSGLPSDRFFAERPEGSVSTLKIQRTQQEDSAVYLCASSLVPRAPTDTQYFGPGTRLTVL.

V and J are TRBV9 and TRBJ1-1; 8 nucleotides match TRBD1. CDR1 SGDLS and CDR2 YYNGEE come from the germline V gene. Trimming removed 4 bases from V and 3 bases from J; junction bases left unmatched: 8. This CDR3 comprises 15 residues. CDR3 DNA: TGTGCCAGCAGCCCGGGGACAGGCGGATACACTGAAGCTTTCTTT. Its translation: CASSPGTGGYTEAFF.

This clone was counted only a few times. The chain recombines TRBV19 with TRBJ1-5, with D possibly TRBD1 on 5 matching bases. The germline gives CDR1 LNHDA, CDR2 SQIVND (reference sequence). Trimming took off 5 bases at V and 1 base at J, with 9 bases between the two ends. CDR3 length equals 14 residues. CDR3 protein: CASSHGGSNQPQHF. The CDR3 DNA sequence: TGTGCCAGTAGTCACGGGGGGAGCAATCAGCCCCAGCATTTT.

This chain joins TRBV10-1 and TRBJ2-1; D not resolved. CDR1 is WNHNN and CDR2 is SYGVQD in the germline V gene (reference sequence). CDR3 length: 13 amino acids. V was trimmed by 2 bases and J by 4 bases, leaving 6 bases between them. CDR3 nucleotide sequence: TGCGCCAGCAGTGAGGACAATTACAATGAGCAGTTCTTC. Encoded protein: CASSEDNYNEQFF.

This clone appeared once. CDR3 DNA sequence: TGTGCCAGCAGCCAAGAAACCGGGACAGGCGGGAGTGAGCAGTTCTTC. Residues: CASSQETGTGGSEQFF. This chain connects TRBV4-2 to TRBJ2-7; D perhaps matches TRBD1 (8 bases). The end of the DNA is better explained by TRBJ2-1, so the J call may be wrong. Germline V gene sequence: CDR1 LGHNA, CDR2 YNFKEQ. The CDR3 extends over 16 amino acids.

V and J are TRBV23-1 and TRBJ2-5; 11 bases fit TRBD1. TRBV23-1 is marked as an open reading frame, function uncertain. J gave up 2 bases and V 9 bases, and 8 bases lay outside the gene matches. This CDR3 has 15 amino acids. The CDR3 loop is CARMGQGGRQETQYF. The CDR3 nucleotides read TGCGCCAGGATGGGACAGGGGGGACGGCAAGAGACCCAGTACTTC.

V gene TRBV5-6 combines with J gene TRBJ1-5; D is uncertain. V lost 3 bases, J lost 0 bases, and 4 bases lay in between. The CDR3 has 13 amino acids. The germline V gene encodes CDR1 SGHDT and CDR2 YYEEEE. The CDR3 DNA sequence: TGTGCCAGCAGCTCCTATAGCAATCAGCCCCAGCATTTT. Translation gives CASSSYSNQPQHF. Complete variable domain (other parts from reference TRBV5-6 and TRBJ1-5): DAGVTQSPTHLIKTRGQQVTLRCSPKSGHDTVSWYQQALGQGPQFIFQYYEEEERQRGNFPDRFSGHQFPNYSSELNVNALLLGDSALYLCASSSYSNQPQHFGDGTRLSIL.

About this clone itself: Compared with germline, one end of the junction differs, possibly owing to a read error. Other DNA sequences in the sample encode the same CDR3. The chain employs TRBV5-6 and TRBJ1-5, with D maybe TRBD1 (5 bases). CDR3 length: 15 residues. Germline CDR1 is SGHDT and CDR2 is YYEEEE. CDR3 sequence reads: CASSRRGNSNQPQHF. CDR3 coding DNA: TGTGCCAGCAGTCGAAGGGGAAATAGCAATCAGCCTCAGCATTTT.

The V call is TRBV25-1, the J call TRBJ1-1; D is perhaps TRBD1 (6 bases). The V end was cut by 4 bases, the J end by 3 bases, with 12 bases between. This CDR3 spans 14 amino acids. The germline V gene has CDR1 MGHDK and CDR2 SYGVNS. The CDR3 spells CASSANRVHTEAFF. The DNA for the CDR3 is TGTGCCAGCAGTGCAAACAGGGTTCACACTGAAGCTTTCTTT.

This clone was seen more than once but under ten times. The chain employs TRBV6-5 and TRBJ1-5; 7 nucleotides match TRBD1. Germline CDR1 and CDR2: MNHEY and SVGAGI. The V and J ends lost 5 bases and 5 bases, in that order; junction bases with no gene match: 9. This CDR3 is 15 amino acids long. Here the CDR3 DNA reads TGTGCCAGCAGTCATATTCGGGACAGCTATCAGCCCCAGCATTTT. Its translation: CASSHIRDSYQPQHF.

To note about this clone: An end of the junction does not agree with germline; a read error may underlie this. The chain carries TRBV7-9 and TRBJ2-7; maybe TRBD1 (5 bases). In germline, CDR1 is SEHNR, CDR2 FQNEAQ (reference sequence). CDR3 length: 15 residues. CDR3 region: CSSSLRDSPDYEQYF. For the CDR3, the DNA is TGTTCCAGCAGCTTAAGAGACAGTCCTGACTACGAGCAGTACTTC.

The rearrangement uses TRBV7-3 and TRBJ2-2; D not resolved. The CDR3 covers 13 residues. V lost 2 bases and J 4 bases, leaving 5 bases between the germline ends. Germline assignment: CDR1 SGHTA and CDR2 FQGTGA. CDR3 in amino acids: CASSLGPTGELFF. The DNA for the CDR3 is TGTGCCAGCAGCTTAGGGCCCACCGGGGAGCTGTTTTTT. The full variable domain, with the rest looked up from reference TRBV7-3 and TRBJ2-2, is GAGVSQTPSNKVTEKGKYVELRCDPISGHTALYWYRQSLGQGPEFLIYFQGTGAADDSGLPNDRFFAVRPEGSVSTLKIQRTERGDSAVYLCASSLGPTGELFFGEGSRLTVL.

The CDR3 coding sequence is TGCGCCAGCAGCCAAGCGGCAGATAAGAGGGAGACCCAGTACTTC. It yields the protein CASSQAADKRETQYF. The gene calls are TRBV4-3 and TRBJ2-5; no definite D call. This CDR3 is 15 amino acids long. V lost 1 base and J lost 5, with 14 bases in between. Looked up from germline, CDR1 is LGHNA and CDR2 is YSLEER.

V usage is TRBV15 and J usage is TRBJ1-5; D possibly corresponds to TRBD1 (5 bases). The CDR3 totals 17 residues. Germline CDR1 reads LNHNV; CDR2 reads YYDKDF (reference sequence). V gave up 3 bases and J gave up 2 bases, with 17 bases separating them. CDR3 in amino acids: CATSSGGGTLGNQPQHF. CDR3 DNA sequence: TGTGCCACCAGCAGTGGCGGGGGGACTCTTGGCAATCAGCCCCAGCATTTT.

The chain combines TRBV19 with TRBJ2-3, with a possible D match to TRBD2 (5 bases). Germline lookup yields CDR1 LNHDA and CDR2 SQIVND (reference sequence). Trimming pared 5 bases from V and 4 bases from J, leaving 16 bases between. CDR3 length: 15 residues. The CDR3 here is CASSFRSGRADTQYF. CDR3 nucleotides: TGTGCCAGTAGTTTCCGGTCCGGGCGGGCAGATACGCAGTATTTT.

On this clone: Relative to the germline gene, one junction end is altered; a read error may explain this. The gene calls are TRBV28 and TRBJ2-4; 8 bases are a match to TRBD1. Germline CDR1 and CDR2: MDHEN and SYDVKM. The CDR3 totals 14 residues. The CDR3 region is CASSQQGAKNSQYF. DNA of the CDR3: TGTGCCAGCAGTCAGCAGGGGGCCAAAAACAGTCAGTACTTC.

Worth noting for this clone: One end of the junction does not line up with germline, which may come from a read error. CDR3 sequence reads: CGSGRAATGELFF. CDR3 bases: TGTGGCAGCGGGAGGGCCGCCACCGGGGAGCTGTTTTTT. This chain joins TRBV28 and TRBJ2-2; 10 nucleotides agree with TRBD2. There are 13 residues in the CDR3. Looked up from germline, CDR1 is MDHEN and CDR2 is SYDVKM.

The chain carries TRBV5-4 and TRBJ2-6; possibly TRBD2 for D (6 bases). CDR1 SGHNT and CDR2 YYREEE come from the germline V gene (reference sequence). The V gene lost 1 base and the J gene lost 0 bases, with 11 bases spanning the gap. This CDR3 has 17 residues. This CDR3 reads CASSLTSSNSGANVLTF. DNA of the CDR3: TGTGCCAGCAGCTTGACTAGCAGCAACTCTGGGGCCAACGTCCTGACTTTC. Complete variable domain (other parts from reference TRBV5-4 and TRBJ2-6): ETGVTQSPTHLIKTRGQQVTLRCSSQSGHNTVSWYQQALGQGPQFIFQYYREEENGRGNFPPRFSGLQFPNYSSELNVNALELDDSALYLCASSLTSSNSGANVLTFGAGSRLTVL.

CDR3 sequence: CASSLGTSGWYEQYF. The CDR3, as DNA: TGTGCCAGCAGCTTGGGGACTAGCGGGTGGTACGAGCAGTACTTC. The rearrangement uses TRBV5-5 and TRBJ2-7; 11 bases agree with TRBD2. The CDR3 runs to 15 residues. V was clipped by 0 bases and J by 4 bases; unmatched bases: 3. Per germline, CDR1 SGHKS and CDR2 YYEKEE (reference sequence).

V gene TRBV5-4 combines with J gene TRBJ2-5, with 8 nucleotides matching TRBD1. The assigned J gene may be wrong: the sequence end matches TRBJ2-7 better. The CDR3 covers 13 residues. The V gene's germline CDR1 is SGHNT and CDR2 YYREEE (reference sequence). The CDR3 is CASSDDRGYEQYF. CDR3 sequence (DNA): TGTGCCAGCAGCGATGACAGGGGCTACGAGCAGTACTTC.

The rearrangement joins TRBV6-1 to TRBJ1-1; D may be TRBD1 (5 bases). This CDR3 region has 15 residues. Germline V gives CDR1 MNHNS, CDR2 SASEGT. Trimming pared 4 bases from V and 8 bases from J, leaving 20 bases between. CDR3 nucleotide sequence: TGTGCCAGCAGTGCCCGACAGAAAACGGTACCAGAAGCTTTCTTT. Translating it yields CASSARQKTVPEAFF.